The 3 T cell receptor beta chains below come from one sample, sequenced in a study of T cells after somatic rescue of genetic block. TCRdb's table, derived via immunoSEQ multiplex PCR, lists solely in-frame clones and lacks some. The table lists approximately 10,000 clones, about 76% of them singletons. The sequenced sample was peripheral blood mononuclear cells (PBMCs). The receptors here all came from a boy between 5 and 17 years old.

J is TRBJ2-7 and V is TRBV19; 11 bases map to TRBD1. This CDR3 comprises 15 residues. After removal of 4 bases from V and 7 bases from J, the junction contained 9 bases not matched to a gene. The germline V gene encodes CDR1 LNHDA and CDR2 SQIVND (reference sequence). CDR3: CASSTPGQGVREQYF. The DNA for the CDR3 is TGTGCCAGTAGTACGCCGGGACAGGGGGTACGGGAGCAGTACTTC. Combining the CDR3 with reference TRBV19 and TRBJ2-7 gives the whole variable domain DGGITQSPKYLFRKEGQNVTLSCEQNLNHDAMYWYRQDPGQGLRLIYYSQIVNDFQKGDIAEGYSVSREKKESFPLTVTSAQKNPTAFYLCASSTPGQGVREQYFGPGTRLTVT.

This rearrangement joins TRBV5-6 to TRBJ2-7, with 8 bases aligning to TRBD1. V lost 0 bases and J lost 2; bases outside the gene matches: 1. Germline loops: CDR1 SGHDT, CDR2 YYEEEE. This CDR3 is built from 14 residues. CDR3 coding DNA: TGTGCCAGCAGCTTGGTACAGGGGGCCTACGAGCAGTACTTC. Translation: CASSLVQGAYEQYF. Full variable domain (outside the CDR3, taken from reference TRBV5-6 and TRBJ2-7): DAGVTQSPTHLIKTRGQQVTLRCSPKSGHDTVSWYQQALGQGPQFIFQYYEEEERQRGNFPDRFSGHQFPNYSSELNVNALLLGDSALYLCASSLVQGAYEQYFGPGTRLTVT.

The chain uses TRBV19 and TRBJ2-7, with 7 bases matching TRBD1. The CDR3 extends over 16 amino acids. V trimming: 0 bases; J trimming: 2 bases; junction bases outside the gene matches: 7. Per germline, CDR1 LNHDA and CDR2 SQIVND (reference sequence). The CDR3 DNA follows: TGTGCCAGTAGTATAGATGAAAGGGGGCGGGCCTACGAGCAGTACTTC. Amino acids: CASSIDERGRAYEQYF.